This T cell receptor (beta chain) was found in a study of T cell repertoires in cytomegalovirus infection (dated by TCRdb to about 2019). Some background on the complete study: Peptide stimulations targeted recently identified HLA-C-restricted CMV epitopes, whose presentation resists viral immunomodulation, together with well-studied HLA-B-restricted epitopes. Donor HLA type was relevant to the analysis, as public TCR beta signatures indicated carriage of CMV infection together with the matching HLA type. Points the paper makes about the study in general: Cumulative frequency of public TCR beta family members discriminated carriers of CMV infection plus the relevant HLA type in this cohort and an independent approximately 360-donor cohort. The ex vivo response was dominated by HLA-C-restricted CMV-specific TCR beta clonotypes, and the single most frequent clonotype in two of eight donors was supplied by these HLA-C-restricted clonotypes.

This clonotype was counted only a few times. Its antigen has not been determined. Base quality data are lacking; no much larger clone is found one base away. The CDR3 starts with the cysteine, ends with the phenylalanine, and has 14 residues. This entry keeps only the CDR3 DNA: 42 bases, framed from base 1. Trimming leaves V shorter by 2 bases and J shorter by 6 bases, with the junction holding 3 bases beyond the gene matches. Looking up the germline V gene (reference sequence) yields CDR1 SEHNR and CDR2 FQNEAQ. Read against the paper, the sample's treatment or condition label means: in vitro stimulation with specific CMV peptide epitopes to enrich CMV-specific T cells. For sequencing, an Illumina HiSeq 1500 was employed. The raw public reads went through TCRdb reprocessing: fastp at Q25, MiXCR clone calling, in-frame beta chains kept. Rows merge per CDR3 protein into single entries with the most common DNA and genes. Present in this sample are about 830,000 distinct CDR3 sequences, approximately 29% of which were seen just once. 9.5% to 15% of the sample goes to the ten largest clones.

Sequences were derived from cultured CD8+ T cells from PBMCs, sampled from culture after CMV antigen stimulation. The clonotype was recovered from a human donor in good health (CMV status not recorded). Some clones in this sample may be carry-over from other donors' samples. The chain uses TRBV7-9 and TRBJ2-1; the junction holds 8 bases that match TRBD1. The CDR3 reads CASSLTTGGNEQFF. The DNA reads TGTGCCAGCAGCTTAACTACAGGGGGCAATGAGCAGTTCTTC. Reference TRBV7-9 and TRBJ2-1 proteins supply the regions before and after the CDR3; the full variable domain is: DTGVSQNPRHKITKRGQNVTFRCDPISEHNRLYWYRQTLGQGPEFLTYFQNEAQLEKSRLLSDRFSAERPKGSFSTLEIQRTEQGDSAMYLCASSLTTGGNEQFFGPGTRLTVL.